Each of the 19 T cell receptor beta chains below was sequenced from the same sample in a study of blood T cell repertoires in COVID-19. Clones were read by immunoSEQ multiplex PCR, and TCRdb kept only the in-frame ones, dropping some. Of approximately 76,000 clones in the sample, around 83% were seen once. The sequencing input was peripheral blood. Receptors were obtained from a man older than 75 with active or convalescent COVID-19.

The V and J genes are TRBV15 and TRBJ2-1, with 8 bases that match TRBD2. J gave up 7 bases and V 0 bases, and 14 bases lay outside the gene matches. The CDR3 spans 18 residues. Germline CDR1 and CDR2: LNHNV and YYDKDF (reference sequence). CDR3 region: CATSRDPKTSDFLNEQFF. CDR3 DNA: TGTGCCACCAGCAGAGATCCTAAGACTAGCGATTTCCTTAATGAGCAGTTCTTC.

This clone was observed a single time. The chain employs TRBV24-1 and TRBJ2-7; 7 bases align to TRBD2. V lost 5 bases and J lost 4; bases outside the gene matches: 1. The CDR3 covers 12 residues. The germline V gene encodes CDR1 KGHDR and CDR2 SFDVKD. CDR3 bases: TGTGCCACCAGTGGGGGGGGATACGAGCAGTACTTC. Protein: CATSGGGYEQYF.

This chain links TRBV5-1 with TRBJ2-3, with 15 bases matching TRBD2. Germline CDR1 and CDR2: SGHRS and YFSETQ. This CDR3 region has 17 residues. Unmatched junction bases numbered 4, after V lost 0 bases and J lost 5 bases. CDR3 loop: CASSLGGLAGGLDTQYF. CDR3 DNA: TGCGCCAGCAGCTTGGGCGGACTAGCGGGAGGGTTAGATACGCAGTATTTT.

The J gene is TRBJ1-6, the V gene TRBV3-1 (or the pseudogene TRBV3-2); 7 bases match TRBD1. CDR1 is LGHDT and CDR2 is YNNKEL in the germline V gene (reference sequence). Trimming cost V 3 bases and J 5 bases; bases outside gene matches: 7. This CDR3 is 16 amino acids long. CDR3 protein: CASSQSPGQHNSPLHF. CDR3 DNA: TGTGCCAGCAGCCAGTCTCCGGGACAGCATAATTCACCCCTCCACTTT.

This chain connects TRBV5-1 to TRBJ2-2, with TRBD2 identical over 8 bases. Germline V gene sequence: CDR1 SGHRS, CDR2 YFSETQ. The CDR3 runs 17 residues. Losses at the gene ends were 6 bases for V and 0 bases for J; bases not matched to a gene: 10. The CDR3 nucleotides are TGCGCCAGCATCCCCGGGGGGGCGGGGGCGAACACCGGGGAGCTGTTTTTT. This encodes CASIPGGAGANTGELFF.

J is TRBJ2-7 and V is TRBV7-9, with TRBD1 identical over 12 bases. The CDR3 has 15 residues. The germline V gene encodes CDR1 SEHNR and CDR2 FQNEAQ (reference sequence). The junction had 10 bases not matched to a gene; V was cut back by 8 bases and J by 5 bases. CDR3 sequence (DNA): TGTGCCAGCTACAACTCGGGACAGGGGGCCAACGAGCAGTACTTC. Encoded protein: CASYNSGQGANEQYF.

The rearrangement links TRBV6-1 to TRBJ2-7, with D possibly matching TRBD2 (6 bases). The CDR3 sequence is 17 residues long. Germline CDR1 MNHNS, CDR2 SASEGT. V gave up 2 bases and J gave up 4 bases, with 21 bases separating them. The CDR3 DNA reads TGTGCCAGCAGTGAAAACTTGGGGGGAGGACTAACTTACGAGCAGTACTTC. Translated: CASSENLGGGLTYEQYF.

Points on this clone: This sample includes further DNA sequences coding for the same CDR3. The chain links TRBV5-1 to TRBJ2-7, with D perhaps matching TRBD2 (6 bases). The CDR3 runs to 12 residues. In germline, CDR1 is SGHRS, CDR2 YFSETQ. The ends were cut back, 4 bases at V and 4 bases at J, with 9 bases in the middle. The CDR3 spells CASSPGTYEQYF. For the CDR3, the DNA is TGCGCCAGCAGCCCCGGGACTTACGAGCAGTACTTC.

In DNA, the CDR3 is TGTGCCAGTAAACGACAGGGTTCTAATGAAAAACTGTTTTTT. Encoded protein: CASKRQGSNEKLFF. V usage is TRBV19 and J usage is TRBJ1-4; 7 bases agree with TRBD1. The CDR3 spans 14 residues. CDR1 and CDR2 (germline): LNHDA, SQIVND (reference sequence). V was pared by 7 bases and J by 3 bases, with 5 bases of the junction left unmatched.

This clone was recorded only once. The CDR3 DNA follows: TGTGCCAGCAGCTTTTCACGGGAGAATGAGCAGTTCTTC. Amino acid sequence: CASSFSRENEQFF. The chain has TRBV7-2 and TRBJ2-1, with D possibly being TRBD2 (6 bases). V was clipped by 3 bases and J by 7 bases, with 10 bases between them. CDR1 SGHTA and CDR2 FQGNSA come from the germline V gene. The CDR3 has 13 residues. The variable domain in full, completed from reference TRBV7-2 and TRBJ2-1, reads GAGVSQSPSNKVTEKGKDVELRCDPISGHTALYWYRQSLGQGLEFLIYFQGNSAPDKSGLPSDRFSAERTGGSVSTLTIQRTQQEDSAVYLCASSFSRENEQFFGPGTRLTVL.

This clone was seen once. V gene TRBV5-1 combines with J gene TRBJ2-7; D may be TRBD1 (6 bases). The germline CDR1 and CDR2 sequences are SGHRS and YFSETQ. This CDR3 is built from 12 residues. Trimming stripped 4 bases from V and 4 bases from J, with 9 bases between. DNA of the CDR3: TGCGCCAGCAGCCAACAGGGATACGAGCAGTACTTC. It codes for CASSQQGYEQYF. The full variable domain, rest sourced from reference TRBV5-1 and TRBJ2-7, is KAGVTQTPRYLIKTRGQQVTLSCSPISGHRSVSWYQQTPGQGLQFLFEYFSETQRNKGNFPGRFSGRQFSNSRSEMNVSTLELGDSALYLCASSQQGYEQYFGPGTRLTVT.

This sequence joins TRBV9 and TRBJ2-7; 10 bases map to TRBD2. This CDR3 has 14 amino acids. Germline lookup yields CDR1 SGDLS and CDR2 YYNGEE. Trimming took 0 bases from V and 4 from J; bases not matched to a gene: 1. The CDR3 DNA reads TGTGCCAGCAGCGTAGGGACTAGCGGATACGAGCAGTACTTC. Amino acid sequence: CASSVGTSGYEQYF.

The chain's CDR3 is CASSASGILYNSPLHF. CDR3 nucleotides: TGTGCCAGCAGTGCAAGCGGAATACTCTATAATTCACCCCTCCACTTT. J is TRBJ1-6 and V is TRBV6-4, with D uncertain. Trimming took 4 bases from V and 3 from J, leaving 13 bases between them. Germline V CDR1 and CDR2: MRHNA, SNTAGT. The CDR3 extends over 16 amino acids.

The sample holds a few counts of this clone. The CDR3 DNA reads TGTGCCAGCACCCCCCAAGGGGGCTACTTAGAGCAGTACTTC. Encoded protein: CASTPQGGYLEQYF. The rearrangement joins TRBV11-1 to TRBJ2-7; 7 bases are shared with TRBD1. This CDR3 region has 14 residues. V gave up 7 bases and J gave up 7 bases; unmatched junction bases: 13. Germline CDR1 is SGHAT and CDR2 is FQDESV (reference sequence). The full variable domain, with the rest looked up from reference TRBV11-1 and TRBJ2-7, is EAEVAQSPRYKITEKSQAVAFWCDPISGHATLYWYRQILGQGPELLVQFQDESVVDDSQLPKDRFSAERLKGVDSTLKIQPAELGDSAMYLCASTPQGGYLEQYFGPGTRLTVT.

J is TRBJ2-1 and V is TRBV5-1, with 9 bases that match TRBD2. The V gene end was trimmed by 1 base and the J gene end by 2 bases; junction bases not matched to a gene: 10. This CDR3 comprises 18 residues. The germline CDR1 and CDR2 sequences are SGHRS and YFSETQ. For the CDR3, the DNA is TGCGCCAGCAGCTTGCCTAGCGGGACGGCCCGCGCCTACAATGAGCAGTTCTTC. Its protein is CASSLPSGTARAYNEQFF.

The chain's CDR3 is CASSEGRQGVIYEQYF. DNA of the CDR3: TGTGCCAGCAGTGAGGGAAGACAGGGGGTTATCTACGAGCAGTACTTC. This chain links TRBV6-1 with TRBJ2-7, with TRBD1 identical over 9 bases. The CDR3 sequence is 16 residues long. Trimming removed 3 bases from V and 3 bases from J; junction bases left unmatched: 9. Germline V gene sequence: CDR1 MNHNS, CDR2 SASEGT.

This chain uses TRBV6-5 with TRBJ2-7; TRBD1 is a possible D gene (5 bases). CDR3 size: 12 residues. Trimming removed 4 bases at V and 7 bases at J, with 11 bases between. Germline CDR1 and CDR2: MNHEY and SVGAGI. In DNA, the CDR3 is TGTGCCAGCAGTTTAACTTCAGGGGAGCAGTACTTC. It specifies CASSLTSGEQYF.

The V gene is TRBV3-1 (or the pseudogene TRBV3-2), the J gene TRBJ2-5; 10 nucleotides match TRBD2. The CDR3 extends over 16 amino acids. CDR1 and CDR2 from the germline V gene are LGHDT and YNNKEL (reference sequence). V was clipped by 1 base and J by 5 bases; unmatched bases: 7. The CDR3 protein is CASSQGASGGWETQYF. The CDR3 DNA follows: TGTGCCAGCAGCCAAGGGGCTAGCGGGGGTTGGGAGACCCAGTACTTC.

DNA for the CDR3: TGTGCCTGGAGAGTACACTCCTACGAGCAGTACTTC. Translated, it gives CAWRVHSYEQYF. This chain connects TRBV30 to TRBJ2-7; D not resolved. From germline, CDR1 is GTSNPN and CDR2 SVGIG (reference sequence). CDR3 length: 12 amino acids. The germline V and J ends were trimmed by 3 bases and 0 bases, with 6 bases remaining between them.